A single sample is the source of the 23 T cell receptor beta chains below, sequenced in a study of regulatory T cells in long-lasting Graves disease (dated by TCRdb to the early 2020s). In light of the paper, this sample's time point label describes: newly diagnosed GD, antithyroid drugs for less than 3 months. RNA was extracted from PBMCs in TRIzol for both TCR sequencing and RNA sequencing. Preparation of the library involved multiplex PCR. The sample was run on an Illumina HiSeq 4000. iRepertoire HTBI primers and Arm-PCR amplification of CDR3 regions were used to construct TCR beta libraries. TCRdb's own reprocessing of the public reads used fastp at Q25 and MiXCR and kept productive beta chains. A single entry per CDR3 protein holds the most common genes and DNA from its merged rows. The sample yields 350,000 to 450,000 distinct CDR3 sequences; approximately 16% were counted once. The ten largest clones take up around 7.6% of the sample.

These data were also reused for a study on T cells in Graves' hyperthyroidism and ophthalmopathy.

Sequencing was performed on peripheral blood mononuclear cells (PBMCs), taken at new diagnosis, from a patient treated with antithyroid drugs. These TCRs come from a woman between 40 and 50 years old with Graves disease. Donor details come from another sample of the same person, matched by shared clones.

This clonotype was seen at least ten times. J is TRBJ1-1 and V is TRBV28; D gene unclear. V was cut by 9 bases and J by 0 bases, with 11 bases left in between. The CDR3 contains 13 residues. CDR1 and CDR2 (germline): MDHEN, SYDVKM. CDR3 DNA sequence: TGTGCCAGTCCTGATCCGATGAACACTGAAGCTTTCTTT. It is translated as CASPDPMNTEAFF. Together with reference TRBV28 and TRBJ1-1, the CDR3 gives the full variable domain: DVKVTQSSRYLVKRTGEKVFLECVQDMDHENMFWYRQDPGLGLRLIYFSYDVKMKEKGDIPEGYSVSREKKERFSLILESASTNQTSMYLCASPDPMNTEAFFGQGTRLTVV.

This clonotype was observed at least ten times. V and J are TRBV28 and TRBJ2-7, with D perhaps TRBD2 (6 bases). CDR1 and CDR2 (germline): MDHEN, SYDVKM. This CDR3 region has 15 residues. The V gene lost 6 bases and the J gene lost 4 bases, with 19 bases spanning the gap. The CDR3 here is CASRGGVGVEYEQYF. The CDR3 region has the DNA TGTGCCAGCAGGGGGGGAGTTGGTGTGGAGTACGAGCAGTACTTC.

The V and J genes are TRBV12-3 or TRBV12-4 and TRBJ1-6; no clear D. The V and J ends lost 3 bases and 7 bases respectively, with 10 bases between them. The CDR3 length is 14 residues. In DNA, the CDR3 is TGTGCCAGCAGTTTCGGAAGGGCGAATTCACCCCTCCACTTT. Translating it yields CASSFGRANSPLHF.

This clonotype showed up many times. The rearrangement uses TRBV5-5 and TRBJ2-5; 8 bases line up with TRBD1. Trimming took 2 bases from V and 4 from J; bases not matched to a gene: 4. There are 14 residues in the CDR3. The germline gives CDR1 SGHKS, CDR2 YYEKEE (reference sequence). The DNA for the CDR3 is TGTGCCAGCAGCTTCCGTGGACAGGGAGAGACCCAGTACTTC. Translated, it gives CASSFRGQGETQYF.

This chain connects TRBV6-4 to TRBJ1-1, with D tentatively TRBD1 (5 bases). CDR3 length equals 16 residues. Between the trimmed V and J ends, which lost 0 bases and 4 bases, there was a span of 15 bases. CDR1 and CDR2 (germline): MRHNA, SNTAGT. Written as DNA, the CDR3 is TGTGCCAGCAGTGACTCGATTCGCAAGGGGATCACTGAAGCTTTCTTT. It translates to CASSDSIRKGITEAFF.

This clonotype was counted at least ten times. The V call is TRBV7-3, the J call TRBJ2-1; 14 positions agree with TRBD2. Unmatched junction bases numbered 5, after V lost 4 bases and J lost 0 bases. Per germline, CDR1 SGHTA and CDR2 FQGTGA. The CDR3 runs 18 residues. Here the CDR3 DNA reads TGTGCCAGCAGCTCGACTAGCGGGAGGGATAGCTCCTACAATGAGCAGTTCTTC. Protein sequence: CASSSTSGRDSSYNEQFF.

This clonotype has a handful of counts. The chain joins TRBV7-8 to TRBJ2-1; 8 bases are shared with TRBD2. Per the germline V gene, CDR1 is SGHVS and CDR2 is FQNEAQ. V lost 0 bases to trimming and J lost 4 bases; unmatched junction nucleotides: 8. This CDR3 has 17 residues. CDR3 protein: CASSLAKASGPYNEQFF. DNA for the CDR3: TGTGCCAGCAGCTTAGCGAAGGCTAGCGGGCCGTACAATGAGCAGTTCTTC.

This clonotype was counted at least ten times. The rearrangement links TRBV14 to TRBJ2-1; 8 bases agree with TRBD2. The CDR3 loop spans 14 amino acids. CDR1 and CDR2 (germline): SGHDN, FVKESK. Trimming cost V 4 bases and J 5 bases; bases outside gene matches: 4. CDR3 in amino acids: CASSRAGDNNEQFF. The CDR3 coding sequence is TGTGCCAGCAGCCGAGCGGGAGATAACAATGAGCAGTTCTTC.

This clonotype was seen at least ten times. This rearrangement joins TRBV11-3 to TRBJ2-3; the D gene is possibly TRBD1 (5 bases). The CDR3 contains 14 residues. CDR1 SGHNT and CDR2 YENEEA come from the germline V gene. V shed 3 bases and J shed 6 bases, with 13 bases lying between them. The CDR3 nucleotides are TGTGCCAGCAGCTTGGGGCAGGGCCGTGATACGCAGTATTTT. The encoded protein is CASSLGQGRDTQYF.

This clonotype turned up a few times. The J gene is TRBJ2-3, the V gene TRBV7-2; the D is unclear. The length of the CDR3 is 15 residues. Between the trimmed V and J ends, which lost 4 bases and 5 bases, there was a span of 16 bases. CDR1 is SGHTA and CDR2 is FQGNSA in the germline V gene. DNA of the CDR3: TGTGCCAGCAGCTATAGCAGGAGTCAAAGAGATACGCAGTATTTT. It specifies CASSYSRSQRDTQYF. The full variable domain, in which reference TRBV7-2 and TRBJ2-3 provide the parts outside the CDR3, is GAGVSQSPSNKVTEKGKDVELRCDPISGHTALYWYRQSLGQGLEFLIYFQGNSAPDKSGLPSDRFSAERTGGSVSTLTIQRTQQEDSAVYLCASSYSRSQRDTQYFGPGTRLTVL.

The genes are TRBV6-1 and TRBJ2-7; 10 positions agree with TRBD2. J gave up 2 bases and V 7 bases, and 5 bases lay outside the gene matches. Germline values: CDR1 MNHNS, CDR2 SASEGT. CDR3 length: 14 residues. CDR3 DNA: TGTGCCAGCAAACGGACTAGCGGACCCTACGAGCAGTACTTC. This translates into CASKRTSGPYEQYF.

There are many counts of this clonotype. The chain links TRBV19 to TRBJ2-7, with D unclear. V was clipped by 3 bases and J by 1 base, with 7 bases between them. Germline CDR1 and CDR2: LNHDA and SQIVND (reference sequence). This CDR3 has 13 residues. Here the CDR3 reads CASSMGISYEQYF. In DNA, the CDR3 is TGTGCCAGTAGTATGGGTATATCCTACGAGCAGTACTTC.

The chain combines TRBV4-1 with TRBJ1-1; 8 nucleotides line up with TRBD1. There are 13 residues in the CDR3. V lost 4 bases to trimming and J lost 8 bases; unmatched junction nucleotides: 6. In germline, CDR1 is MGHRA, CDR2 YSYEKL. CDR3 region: CASSPEGQGEAFF. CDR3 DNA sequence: TGCGCCAGCAGCCCAGAAGGACAGGGAGAAGCTTTCTTT.

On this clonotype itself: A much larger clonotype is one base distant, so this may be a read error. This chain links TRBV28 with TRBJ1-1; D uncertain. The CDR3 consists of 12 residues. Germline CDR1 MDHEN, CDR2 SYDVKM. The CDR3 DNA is TGTGTCAGTAGAATATTGAACACTGAAGCTTTCTTT. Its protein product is CVSRILNTEAFF.

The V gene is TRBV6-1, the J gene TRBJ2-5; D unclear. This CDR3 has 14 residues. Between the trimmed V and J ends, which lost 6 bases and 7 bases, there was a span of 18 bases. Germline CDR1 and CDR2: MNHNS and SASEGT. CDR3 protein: CASRLQTLIVTQYF. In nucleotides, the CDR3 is TGTGCCAGCAGACTACAAACCCTGATAGTGACCCAGTACTTC.

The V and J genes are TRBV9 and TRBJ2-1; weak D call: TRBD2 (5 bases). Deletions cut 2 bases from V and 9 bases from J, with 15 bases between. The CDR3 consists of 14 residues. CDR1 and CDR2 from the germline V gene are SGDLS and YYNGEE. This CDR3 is CASSVDLASSEQFF. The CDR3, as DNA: TGTGCCAGCAGCGTCGATCTAGCATCAAGTGAGCAGTTCTTC.

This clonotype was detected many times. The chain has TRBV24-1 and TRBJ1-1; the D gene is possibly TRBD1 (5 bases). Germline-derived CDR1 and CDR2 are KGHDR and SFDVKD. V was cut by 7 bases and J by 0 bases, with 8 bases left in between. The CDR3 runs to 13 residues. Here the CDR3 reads CATRDSMNTEAFF. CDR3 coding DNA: TGTGCCACCAGAGACAGTATGAACACTGAAGCTTTCTTT.

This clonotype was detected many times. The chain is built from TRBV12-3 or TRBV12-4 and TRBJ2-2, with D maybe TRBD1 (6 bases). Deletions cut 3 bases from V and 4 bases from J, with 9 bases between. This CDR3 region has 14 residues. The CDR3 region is CASSLIGGTGELFF. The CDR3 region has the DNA TGTGCCAGCAGTTTGATAGGGGGCACCGGGGAGCTGTTTTTT.

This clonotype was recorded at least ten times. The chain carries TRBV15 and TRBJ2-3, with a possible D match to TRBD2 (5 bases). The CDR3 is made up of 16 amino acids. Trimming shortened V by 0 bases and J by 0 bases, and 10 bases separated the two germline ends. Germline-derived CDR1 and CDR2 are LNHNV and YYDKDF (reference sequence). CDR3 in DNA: TGTGCCACCAGCAGAGATCAAGGACTGAGCACAGATACGCAGTATTTT. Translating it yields CATSRDQGLSTDTQYF.

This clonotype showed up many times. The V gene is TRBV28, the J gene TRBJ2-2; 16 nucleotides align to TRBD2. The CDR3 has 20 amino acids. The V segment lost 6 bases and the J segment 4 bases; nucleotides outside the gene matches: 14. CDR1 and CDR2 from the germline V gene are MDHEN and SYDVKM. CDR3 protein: CASSQPGLAGGPRGTGELFF. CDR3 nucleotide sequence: TGTGCCAGCAGCCAACCGGGACTAGCGGGAGGGCCTAGGGGCACCGGGGAGCTGTTTTTT.

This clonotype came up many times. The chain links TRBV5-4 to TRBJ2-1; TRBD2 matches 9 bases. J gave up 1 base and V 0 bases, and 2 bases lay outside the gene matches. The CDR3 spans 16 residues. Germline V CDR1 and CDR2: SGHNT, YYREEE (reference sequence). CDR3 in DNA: TGTGCCAGCAGCTTGGGTGCGGGAGGGTCCTACAATGAGCAGTTCTTC. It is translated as CASSLGAGGSYNEQFF.

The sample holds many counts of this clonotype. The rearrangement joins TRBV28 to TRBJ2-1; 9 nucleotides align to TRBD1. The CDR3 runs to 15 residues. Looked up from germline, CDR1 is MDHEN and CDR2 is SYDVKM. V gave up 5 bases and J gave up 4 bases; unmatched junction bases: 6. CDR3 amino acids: CASSPGDRDYNEQFF. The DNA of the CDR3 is TGTGCCAGCAGTCCCGGGGACAGGGATTACAATGAGCAGTTCTTC.

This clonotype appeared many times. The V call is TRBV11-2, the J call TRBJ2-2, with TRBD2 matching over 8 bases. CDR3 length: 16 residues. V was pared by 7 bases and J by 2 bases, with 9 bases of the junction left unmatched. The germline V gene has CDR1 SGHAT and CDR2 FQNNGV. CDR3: CASTVNSGENTGELFF. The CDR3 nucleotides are TGTGCCAGCACCGTCAATAGCGGGGAAAACACCGGGGAGCTGTTTTTT.